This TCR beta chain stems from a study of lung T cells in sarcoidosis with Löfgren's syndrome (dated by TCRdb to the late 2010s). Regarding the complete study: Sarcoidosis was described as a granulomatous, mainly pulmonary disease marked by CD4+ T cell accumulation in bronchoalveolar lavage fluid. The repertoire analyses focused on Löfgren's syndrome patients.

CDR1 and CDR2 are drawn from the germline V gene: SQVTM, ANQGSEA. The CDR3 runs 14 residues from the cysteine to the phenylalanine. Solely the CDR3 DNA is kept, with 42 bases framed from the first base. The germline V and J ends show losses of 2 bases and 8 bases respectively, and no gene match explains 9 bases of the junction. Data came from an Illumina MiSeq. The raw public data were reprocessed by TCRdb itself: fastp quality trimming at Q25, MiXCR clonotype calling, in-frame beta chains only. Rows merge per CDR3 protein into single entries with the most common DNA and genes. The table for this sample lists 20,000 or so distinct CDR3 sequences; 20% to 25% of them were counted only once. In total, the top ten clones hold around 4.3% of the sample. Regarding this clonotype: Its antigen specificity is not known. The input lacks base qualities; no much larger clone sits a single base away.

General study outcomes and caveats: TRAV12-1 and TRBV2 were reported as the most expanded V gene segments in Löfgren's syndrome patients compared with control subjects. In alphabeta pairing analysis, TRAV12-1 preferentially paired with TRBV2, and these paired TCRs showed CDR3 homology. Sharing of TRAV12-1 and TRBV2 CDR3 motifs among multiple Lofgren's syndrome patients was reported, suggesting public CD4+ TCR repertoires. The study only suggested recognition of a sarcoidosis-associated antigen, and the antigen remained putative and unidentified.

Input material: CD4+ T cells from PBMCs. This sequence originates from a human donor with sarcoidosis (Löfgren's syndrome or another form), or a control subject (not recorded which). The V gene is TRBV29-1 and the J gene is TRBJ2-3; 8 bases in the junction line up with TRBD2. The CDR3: CSVERLANPGTQYF. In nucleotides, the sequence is TGCAGCGTTGAACGACTAGCGAACCCAGGTACGCAGTATTTT.